This T cell receptor beta chain was sequenced in a study of PD-1 blockade in mismatch repair-deficient tumors. Findings of the study overall: After pembrolizumab, tumor-resident clones rose rapidly, then generally contracted before radiologic responses.

TCRdb's copy holds only in-frame clones and misses some; the assay was immunoSEQ multiplex PCR. There are about 79,000 clones in the sample; 70% to 90% occur only once, and approximately 5.1% lies in the top ten. TCRs were sequenced from a few patients responding to pembrolizumab. The CDR3 length is 11 residues. Between the trimmed V and J ends, which lost 7 bases and 6 bases, there was a span of 10 bases. Germline-derived CDR1 and CDR2 are LGHNA and YSLEER. A word on this clone: Its antigen remains unknown.

V is TRBV4-3 and J is TRBJ2-7; weak D call: TRBD1 (6 bases). The receptor was isolated from an adult with mismatch repair-deficient cancer. The source was peripheral blood, collected 44 weeks after starting pembrolizumab. Written as DNA, the CDR3 is TGCGCCAGCAAGGGCAGGGGCGAGCAGTACTTC. Protein product: CASKGRGEQYF.